This T cell receptor (beta chain) was sequenced in a study of post-analysis software for immune sequencing data. Study details: Recorded disease courses covered relapsing-remitting, secondary progressive and progressive-relapsing multiple sclerosis. Some patients had no subtype annotation.

Details on this clonotype: Its specificity is not known.

Study-level findings and limits: About 5 TRBV segments were significantly more frequent in patients than in controls. TRBV5-6, TRBV5-1 and TRBV20-1 were among these segments. The study found significantly lower normalized Chao1 diversity in multiple sclerosis patients than in controls.

This CDR3 is 12 amino acids long. Germline CDR1 MNHEY, CDR2 SVGAGI. V shed 11 bases, J shed 5 bases, and the junction held 5 bases outside the gene matches. Prepared libraries of TCR beta cDNA carried unique molecular identifiers. Out of 1 to 10 million T cells, 480,000 or so cDNA molecules were generated. TCRdb re-analysed the PCR reads in MiXCR, keeping a single row per CDR3 protein. This table has some 160,000 distinct CDR3 sequences, roughly 34% appearing once. This chain joins TRBV6-5 and TRBJ2-1, with TRBD2 matching over 8 bases. This material consisted of blood, taken after autologous hematopoietic stem cell transplantation. The sequence came from a girl under 18 with multiple sclerosis. DNA for the CDR3: TGTGCCGTCACACTAGCGGACAATGAGCAGTTCTTC. Amino acids: CAVTLADNEQFF.